Below, 25 T cell receptor beta chains from the same sample are listed, as sequenced in a study of glioma-infiltrating T cells after dendritic cell vaccination. Method: immunoSEQ multiplex PCR; TCRdb's copy keeps in-frame clones and lacks some. The table lists approximately 82,000 clones, 70% to 90% of them singletons. Here the sequenced sample was blood, taken before dendritic cell vaccination. These receptors were taken from a human donor with glioblastoma.

The chain combines TRBV11-1 with TRBJ2-3; 10 positions match TRBD2. The length of the CDR3 is 18 residues. In germline, CDR1 is SGHAT, CDR2 FQDESV (reference sequence). Unmatched junction bases numbered 14, after V lost 5 bases and J lost 3 bases. The CDR3 sequence: CASSPRLAGVLSTDTQYF. In DNA form, the CDR3 reads TGTGCCAGCAGCCCCCGTCTAGCGGGAGTTTTGAGTACAGATACGCAGTATTTT.

The chain has TRBV7-6 and TRBJ2-7, with TRBD2 identical over 12 bases. The V and J ends lost 1 base and 6 bases, in that order; junction bases with no gene match: 4. Germline V gene data show CDR1 as SGHVS and CDR2 as FNYEAQ. The length of the CDR3 is 15 residues. CDR3 sequence: CASSLESSGRGEQYF. CDR3 in DNA: TGTGCCAGCAGCTTAGAGTCTAGCGGGAGGGGCGAGCAGTACTTC. Looking up the rest from reference TRBV7-6 and TRBJ2-7 gives the full variable domain: GAGVSQSPRYKVTKRGQDVALRCDPISGHVSLYWYRQALGQGPEFLTYFNYEAQQDKSGLPNDRFSAERPEGSISTLTIQRTEQRDSAMYRCASSLESSGRGEQYFGPGTRLTVT.

The chain has TRBV19 and TRBJ1-5, with TRBD1 matching over 9 bases. The CDR3 is 14 amino acids. V shed 10 bases and J 4 bases; nucleotides not matched to a gene: 8. Germline-derived CDR1 and CDR2 are LNHDA and SQIVND (reference sequence). The CDR3 DNA sequence: TGTGCCACTGGGGGACAGGGTGGGAATCAGCCCCAGCATTTT. Translated: CATGGQGGNQPQHF.

J is TRBJ1-1 and V is TRBV2; tentative D call: TRBD1 (6 bases). This CDR3 contains 12 residues. Between the trimmed V and J ends, which lost 8 bases and 6 bases, there was a span of 13 bases. CDR1 is SNHLY, CDR2 FYNNEI, per germline. The CDR3 is CASHRGASEAFF. CDR3 sequence (DNA): TGTGCCAGCCACCGGGGGGCCTCTGAAGCTTTCTTT.

This chain connects TRBV5-1 to TRBJ1-5; 9 nucleotides match TRBD1. V shed 4 bases, J shed 8 bases, and the junction held 10 bases outside the gene matches. The CDR3 length is 15 residues. Germline CDR1 is SGHRS and CDR2 is YFSETQ. This CDR3 is CASSEQPGQGKPQHF. DNA of the CDR3: TGCGCCAGCAGCGAACAACCGGGACAGGGCAAGCCCCAGCATTTT.

This chain joins TRBV11-3 and TRBJ1-4; D is possibly TRBD1 (6 bases). Trimming stripped 5 bases from V and 5 bases from J, with 15 bases between. The germline V gene has CDR1 SGHNT and CDR2 YENEEA. CDR3 size: 15 residues. CDR3 loop: CASSEPWGTNEKLFF. The CDR3 coding sequence is TGTGCCAGCAGCGAACCCTGGGGGACAAATGAAAAACTGTTTTTT.

CDR3 in DNA: TGCGCCAGCAGCCAAGTCTTCGGCTCTGGAAACACCATATATTTT. Translated: CASSQVFGSGNTIYF. This chain uses TRBV4-1 with TRBJ1-3; D not resolved. The CDR3 is 15 amino acids. From germline, CDR1 is MGHRA and CDR2 YSYEKL. Trimming removed 1 base from V and 0 bases from J, with 7 bases in between.

The rearrangement links TRBV6-1 to TRBJ1-2, with D possibly TRBD1 on 6 matching bases. The CDR3 has 13 residues. The germline gives CDR1 MNHNS, CDR2 SASEGT. V lost 6 bases, J lost 3 bases, and 11 bases lay in between. The CDR3 spells CASSPGDDYGYTF. The DNA of the CDR3 is TGTGCCAGCAGCCCAGGGGACGACTATGGCTACACCTTC.

The CDR3 here is CASSVGQGAYGYTF. The DNA for the CDR3 is TGTGCCAGCAGCGTTGGACAGGGGGCGTATGGCTACACCTTC. The V gene is TRBV9, the J gene TRBJ1-2, with TRBD1 identical over 11 bases. Germline V gene lookup returns CDR1 SGDLS and CDR2 YYNGEE. Trimming took 2 bases from V and 5 from J; bases not matched to a gene: 2. CDR3 length: 14 residues.

The V gene is TRBV30, the J gene TRBJ2-2; 9 nucleotides line up with TRBD2. The CDR3 has 15 amino acids. Germline V gene lookup returns CDR1 GTSNPN and CDR2 SVGIG (reference sequence). Trimming cost V 4 bases and J 5 bases; bases outside gene matches: 8. CDR3 in amino acids: CAWNGAGGRTGELFF. CDR3 coding DNA: TGTGCCTGGAATGGGGCGGGGGGGCGGACCGGGGAGCTGTTTTTT.

The chain couples TRBV27 to TRBJ1-4; no reliable D call. Germline assignment: CDR1 MNHEY and CDR2 SMNVEV (reference sequence). The CDR3 contains 15 residues. Trimming took off 5 bases at V and 4 bases at J, with 14 bases between the two ends. The CDR3 is CASSPGLTRNEKLFF. As DNA, the CDR3 is TGTGCCAGCAGTCCCGGACTGACTCGTAATGAAAAACTGTTTTTT.

The genes are TRBV7-8 and TRBJ1-6; no definite D call. The CDR3 has 13 residues. Trimming left V 7 bases short and J 7 bases short, with 11 bases between. CDR1 SGHVS and CDR2 FQNEAQ come from the germline V gene. CDR3 loop: CASKRSGNSPLHF. In DNA, the CDR3 is TGTGCCAGCAAGAGGTCCGGGAATTCACCCCTCCACTTT.

The gene calls are TRBV15 and TRBJ2-5, with TRBD1 identical over 8 bases. Trimming took 5 bases from V and 4 from J; bases not matched to a gene: 6. This CDR3 is built from 14 residues. Germline V gives CDR1 LNHNV, CDR2 YYDKDF (reference sequence). The CDR3 DNA sequence: TGTGCCACCAGCCGACAAACAGGGGGAGAGACCCAGTACTTC. It yields the protein CATSRQTGGETQYF.

J is TRBJ1-2 and V is TRBV7-8, with TRBD1 matching 9 bases. CDR1 and CDR2 from the germline V gene are SGHVS and FQNEAQ. Trimming cost V 5 bases and J 2 bases; bases outside gene matches: 3. CDR3 length: 14 amino acids. Here the CDR3 DNA reads TGTGCCAGCAGCCTCGGGACAGGGAACTATGGCTACACCTTC. Translating it yields CASSLGTGNYGYTF.

This chain links TRBV4-2 with TRBJ2-1; D might be TRBD1 (5 bases). The germline V gene has CDR1 LGHNA and CDR2 YNFKEQ. V lost 0 bases, J lost 10 bases, and 7 bases lay in between. This CDR3 region has 12 residues. The CDR3 here is CASSQDDREQFF. The CDR3 DNA sequence: TGTGCCAGCAGCCAAGATGACAGAGAGCAGTTCTTC.

The chain couples TRBV6-5 to TRBJ1-1; D ambiguous. CDR1 and CDR2 from the germline V gene are MNHEY and SVGAGI. With 6 bases removed from V and 0 bases from J, the gap between germline ends came to 8 bases. CDR3 size: 13 residues. CDR3 nucleotides: TGTGCCAGCAGCCGGGGAGTGAACACTGAAGCTTTCTTT. This codes for CASSRGVNTEAFF.

The chain has TRBV6-5 and TRBJ2-5; D may be TRBD1 (6 bases). The end of the DNA fits TRBJ2-7 better, so the J call may be wrong. Germline values: CDR1 MNHEY, CDR2 SVGAGI. The CDR3 sequence is 15 residues long. Here the CDR3 reads CASSPTGYWDYEQYF. CDR3 bases: TGTGCCAGCAGTCCAACAGGGTATTGGGATTACGAGCAGTACTTC.

The CDR3 loop reads CASSPGRTEGLAKNIQYF. In DNA form, the CDR3 reads TGTGCCAGCAGCCCAGGGCGGACTGAGGGACTAGCCAAAAACATTCAGTACTTC. J is TRBJ2-4 and V is TRBV21-1; the tabulated D call, TRBD2, remains unverified against the DNA. TRBV21-1 is noted as a pseudogene. The CDR3 sequence is 18 residues long.

V gene TRBV18 combines with J gene TRBJ1-1, with D uncertain. V gave up 2 bases and J gave up 4 bases, with 11 bases separating them. The CDR3 covers 14 residues. Germline V gene data show CDR1 as KGHSH and CDR2 as LQKENI. The CDR3 reads CASSPSVLSTEAFF. As DNA, the CDR3 is TGTGCCAGCTCACCATCGGTTTTGAGCACTGAAGCTTTCTTT.

A single count supports this clone. The rearrangement uses TRBV9 and TRBJ1-1; D is ambiguous. Germline values: CDR1 SGDLS, CDR2 YYNGEE. This CDR3 region has 14 residues. With 3 bases removed from V and 2 bases from J, the gap between germline ends came to 11 bases. CDR3 nucleotides: TGTGCCAGCAGCGACGCGACGGGAAACACTGAAGCTTTCTTT. Amino acid sequence: CASSDATGNTEAFF.

V gene TRBV21-1 combines with J gene TRBJ2-6; the table's D call, TRBD2, was not checked against the DNA. TRBV21-1 is given as a pseudogene. The CDR3 runs 17 residues. CDR3 sequence reads: CASSLTPGSAGANVLTF. As DNA, the CDR3 is TGTGCCAGCAGCCTGACACCGGGAAGTGCGGGGGCCAACGTCCTGACTTTC.

This clone appeared a single time. The gene calls are TRBV19 and TRBJ2-3; TRBD2 might be the D (6 bases). Germline V gene data show CDR1 as LNHDA and CDR2 as SQIVND (reference sequence). Trimming took 8 bases from V and 3 from J, leaving 12 bases between them. This CDR3 has 13 amino acids. Here the CDR3 reads CASWGVGTDTQYF. DNA for the CDR3: TGTGCCAGTTGGGGGGTTGGGACAGATACGCAGTATTTT.

As regards this clone: The sample carries other DNA sequences with the same CDR3. The chain combines TRBV29-1 with TRBJ2-7, with a tentative D call TRBD1 (5 bases). CDR1 is SQVTM, CDR2 ANQGSEA, per germline. CDR3 size: 10 residues. The V gene lost 7 bases and the J gene lost 7 bases, with 11 bases spanning the gap. CDR3 sequence reads: CSAQGTEQYF. The CDR3 DNA is TGCAGCGCTCAGGGTACTGAGCAGTACTTC.

The genes are TRBV15 and TRBJ2-3; 9 bases are shared with TRBD1. Germline CDR1 LNHNV, CDR2 YYDKDF (reference sequence). This CDR3 has 16 residues. V gave up 5 bases and J gave up 0 bases; unmatched junction bases: 6. CDR3 residues: CATSDRDRDSTDTQYF. Here the CDR3 DNA reads TGTGCCACCAGCGACCGGGACAGGGATAGCACAGATACGCAGTATTTT.

V and J are TRBV2 and TRBJ2-6; D perhaps matches TRBD2 (5 bases). V lost 6 bases to trimming and J lost 2 bases, with 11 bases between them. In germline, CDR1 is SNHLY, CDR2 FYNNEI. This CDR3 is built from 15 residues. The DNA of the CDR3 is TGTGCCAGCAGAAGGGCAGCGGCTGGGGCCAACGTCCTGACTTTC. It specifies CASRRAAAGANVLTF.